There are many counts of the clone carrying this T cell receptor beta chain. What it binds is not known. Amplified TCR beta CDR3 regions derived from RNA transcripts. The TCR CDR3 was amplified in a first-round RT-PCR using the HTBI primer set. TCRdb reanalysed the multiplex PCR reads using MiXCR and keeps one entry per CDR3 protein. The sample shows about 840,000 distinct CDR3 sequences, roughly 37% of them seen only once. On the basis of clinical symptoms, serum thyroxine and TRAb, thyroid ultrasound and orbital computed tomography, diagnoses were made. Out of roughly 10 ml of fresh peripheral blood came the PBMCs. This entry belongs to a study of T cells in Graves' hyperthyroidism and ophthalmopathy. The study, taken as a whole, reports: Most expanded thyroid clonotypes above 0.001 recurred in blood.

In germline, CDR1 is ENHRY, CDR2 SYGVKD. With V trimmed by 8 bases and J by 5 bases, 8 bases remained unmatched. The CDR3 has 13 residues. Input material: blood. The TCR sequence derives from a man younger than 30 with Graves' hyperthyroidism. The gene calls are TRBV10-3 and TRBJ1-2, with 7 bases lining up with TRBD1. CDR3 loop: CAIGSGTAYGYTF. For the CDR3, the DNA is TGTGCCATCGGCTCCGGGACAGCTTATGGCTACACCTTC.